The next 13 T cell receptor beta chains were all read from a single sample in a study of T cells in Graves' hyperthyroidism and ophthalmopathy. Amplification of TCR beta CDR3 regions was performed using RNA transcripts as template. Initially, a first-round RT-PCR of the TCR CDR3 employed the HTBI primer set. A single record per CDR3 protein comes from TCRdb applying MiXCR to the multiplex PCR reads. This sample has about 250,000 distinct CDR3 sequences, with roughly 22% found just once. The material sequenced was blood. These receptors were collected from a young man with Graves' ophthalmopathy.

This clonotype was observed a few times. The chain uses TRBV19 and TRBJ2-6; D gene ambiguous. Per the germline V gene, CDR1 is LNHDA and CDR2 is SQIVND (reference sequence). Trimming cost V 1 base and J 0 bases, with 10 bases left between them. The CDR3 is 17 residues long. The CDR3 DNA reads TGTGCCAGTAGTATAGTCGGCCGTAGCTCTGGGGCCAACGTCCTGACTTTC. It specifies CASSIVGRSSGANVLTF.

This clonotype was seen ten or more times. This chain links TRBV30 with TRBJ1-2; D may be TRBD1 (5 bases). The CDR3 is made up of 12 amino acids. Germline V gene data show CDR1 as GTSNPN and CDR2 as SVGIG (reference sequence). The germline V and J ends were trimmed by 0 bases and 5 bases, with 7 bases remaining between them. The CDR3 DNA reads as TGTGCCTGGAGTGTCGAGGGGTATGGCTACACCTTC. Encoded protein: CAWSVEGYGYTF. Together with reference TRBV30 and TRBJ1-2, the CDR3 gives the full variable domain: SQTIHQWPATLVQPVGSPLSLECTVEGTSNPNLYWYRQAAGRGLQLLFYSVGIGQISSEVPQNLSASRPQDRQFILSSKKLLLSDSGFYLCAWSVEGYGYTFGSGTRLTVV.

This clonotype has only a few counts. V usage is TRBV5-6 and J usage is TRBJ1-4; unclear D gene. There are 14 residues in the CDR3. Trimming cost V 4 bases and J 5 bases, with 12 bases left between them. Germline V gives CDR1 SGHDT, CDR2 YYEEEE. As DNA, the CDR3 is TGTGCCAGCAGCCTGCGGCAGGTGAATGAAAAACTGTTTTTT. Translating gives CASSLRQVNEKLFF.

This clonotype was detected only a few times. The chain links TRBV6-5 to TRBJ2-7, with D possibly matching TRBD1 (5 bases). The CDR3 loop spans 12 amino acids. V gave up 5 bases and J gave up 5 bases, with 10 bases separating them. CDR1 is MNHEY, CDR2 SVGAGI, per germline. The CDR3 DNA reads TGTGCCAGCAGTCTCGACAGCCACGAGCAGTACTTC. As protein: CASSLDSHEQYF.

The J gene is TRBJ2-6, the V gene TRBV5-5; maybe TRBD1 (5 bases). With 6 bases removed from V and 2 bases from J, the gap between germline ends came to 9 bases. Germline CDR1 SGHKS, CDR2 YYEKEE (reference sequence). The CDR3 consists of 14 residues. The chain's CDR3 is CASTSGPGANVLTF. The CDR3 region has the DNA TGTGCCAGCACCTCAGGGCCTGGGGCCAACGTCCTGACTTTC.

In its sample, this clonotype was seen many times. J is TRBJ2-5 and V is TRBV20-1; D is ambiguous. The CDR3 length is 12 residues. Per germline, CDR1 DFQATT and CDR2 SNEGSKA (reference sequence). V lost 3 bases, J lost 0 bases, and 5 bases lay in between. Here the CDR3 DNA reads TGCAGTGCTAGCCCACACCAAGAGACCCAGTACTTC. This encodes CSASPHQETQYF.

This clonotype was observed many times. The V gene is TRBV20-1, the J gene TRBJ2-7; D ambiguous. Germline CDR1 DFQATT, CDR2 SNEGSKA (reference sequence). This CDR3 contains 11 residues. Trimming took off 3 bases at V and 4 bases at J, with 7 bases between the two ends. The CDR3 sequence: CSARGQYEQYF. The CDR3 nucleotides are TGCAGTGCTAGGGGCCAATACGAGCAGTACTTC.

The chain combines TRBV3-1 with TRBJ2-2; D is undetermined. The CDR3 extends over 15 amino acids. The V end lost 3 bases, the J end lost 4 bases, and 12 bases lay between the germline ends. CDR1 LGHDT and CDR2 YNNKEL come from the germline V gene (reference sequence). Here the CDR3 reads CASSHSPAATGELFF. The CDR3 nucleotides are TGTGCCAGCAGCCACTCGCCGGCAGCCACCGGGGAGCTGTTTTTT.

This clonotype was seen more than once but under ten times. This rearrangement joins TRBV27 to TRBJ2-1; TRBD2 agrees at 8 bases. V shed 2 bases and J 6 bases; nucleotides not matched to a gene: 6. Germline CDR1 reads MNHEY; CDR2 reads SMNVEV (reference sequence). The CDR3 has 15 amino acids. Written as DNA, the CDR3 is TGTGCCAGCAGTTTAAAAGGCGGGAGGCCCAATGAGCAGTTCTTC. This gives the protein CASSLKGGRPNEQFF.

This clonotype occurred many times. The chain links TRBV11-2 to TRBJ2-1; TRBD2 aligns across 11 bases. Per germline, CDR1 SGHAT and CDR2 FQNNGV. The CDR3 length is 16 residues. J was trimmed by 7 bases and V by 5 bases; bases with no gene match: 10. The CDR3 spells CASSPIAGGSGNEQFF. The DNA of the CDR3 is TGTGCCAGCAGCCCGATAGCGGGAGGGTCAGGGAATGAGCAGTTCTTC.

Only a few counts were recorded for this clonotype. The gene calls are TRBV29-1 and TRBJ1-1; D gene ambiguous. The CDR3 totals 13 residues. V shed 4 bases and J shed 5 bases, with 14 bases lying between them. Per germline, CDR1 SQVTM and CDR2 ANQGSEA. The CDR3 region has the DNA TGCAGCGTTGGGGCCTCAGGCGAAACTGAAGCTTTCTTT. Its protein is CSVGASGETEAFF.

The sample holds a few counts of this clonotype. This chain uses TRBV3-1 with TRBJ2-1; D ambiguous. Trimming shortened V by 0 bases and J by 9 bases, and 9 bases separated the two germline ends. The CDR3 is 13 amino acids. Germline CDR1 reads LGHDT; CDR2 reads YNNKEL (reference sequence). Written as DNA, the CDR3 is TGTGCCAGCAGCCAAGAAGTAGCTATTGAGCAGTTCTTC. Amino acid sequence: CASSQEVAIEQFF.

This sequence joins TRBV5-1 and TRBJ2-6; possible D gene TRBD2, 6 bases. The CDR3 is 16 amino acids. The V end lost 4 bases, the J end lost 2 bases, and 13 bases lay between the germline ends. CDR1 is SGHRS and CDR2 is YFSETQ in the germline V gene. The CDR3 sequence is CASSPSTGAGANVLTF. CDR3 bases: TGCGCCAGCAGCCCCTCGACGGGAGCTGGGGCCAACGTCCTGACTTTC. The complete variable domain, with remaining parts taken from reference TRBV5-1 and TRBJ2-6, reads KAGVTQTPRYLIKTRGQQVTLSCSPISGHRSVSWYQQTPGQGLQFLFEYFSETQRNKGNFPGRFSGRQFSNSRSEMNVSTLELGDSALYLCASSPSTGAGANVLTFGAGSRLTVL.